The 23 T cell receptor beta chains below come from one sample, sequenced in a study of T cell repertoires in cytomegalovirus infection. TCRdb re-derived calls from the reads in MiXCR, one entry per CDR3 protein. Counted here are around 260,000 distinct CDR3 sequences, around 9% occurring once; the ten biggest clones make up less than 15%. The sequencing input was PBMCs. These receptors all come from a human donor in good health (CMV status not recorded). Some clones in this sample may be carry-over from other donors' samples.

This clonotype was picked up many times. The rearrangement uses TRBV7-2 and TRBJ2-1; a possible D gene is TRBD1 (6 bases). Trimming removed 2 bases from V and 8 bases from J, with 13 bases in between. This CDR3 region has 14 residues. Germline lookup yields CDR1 SGHTA and CDR2 FQGNSA. This CDR3 reads CASSLLFRGDEQFF. As DNA, the CDR3 is TGTGCCAGCAGCTTACTCTTCAGGGGCGATGAGCAGTTCTTC.

This clonotype was counted ten times or more. The V call is TRBV7-6, the J call TRBJ2-5; D tentatively fits TRBD1 or TRBD2 (5 bases each). Germline loops: CDR1 SGHVS, CDR2 FNYEAQ. This CDR3 spans 15 amino acids. Trimming left V 5 bases short and J 2 bases short, with 15 bases between. In nucleotides, the CDR3 is TGTGCCAGCAGCCCCGGGGCCGCAGATCAAGAGACCCAGTACTTC. Its translation: CASSPGAADQETQYF.

There are many counts of this clonotype. CDR3 residues: CASSPGGSGGDYGYTF. The DNA of the CDR3 is TGTGCCAGCAGTCCAGGGGGGTCAGGGGGTGACTATGGCTACACCTTC. The chain joins TRBV28 to TRBJ1-2; 7 bases map to TRBD1. The V gene end was trimmed by 5 bases and the J gene end by 3 bases; junction bases not matched to a gene: 12. CDR1 and CDR2 (germline): MDHEN, SYDVKM. The CDR3 is 16 amino acids.

This clonotype appeared a few times. V usage is TRBV7-6 and J usage is TRBJ1-1; D call uncertain. Germline CDR1 and CDR2: SGHVS and FNYEAQ. V lost 5 bases and J 6 bases, leaving 16 bases between the germline ends. The CDR3 length is 14 residues. CDR3: CASSPFTRVAEAFF. CDR3 nucleotide sequence: TGTGCCAGCAGCCCCTTTACGAGAGTCGCTGAAGCTTTCTTT. Full variable domain (outside the CDR3, taken from reference TRBV7-6 and TRBJ1-1): GAGVSQSPRYKVTKRGQDVALRCDPISGHVSLYWYRQALGQGPEFLTYFNYEAQQDKSGLPNDRFSAERPEGSISTLTIQRTEQRDSAMYRCASSPFTRVAEAFFGQGTRLTVV.

In its sample, this clonotype was seen many times. The chain carries TRBV7-2 and TRBJ1-1, with D uncertain. The V gene's germline CDR1 is SGHTA and CDR2 FQGNSA. The CDR3 loop spans 13 amino acids. Trimming shortened V by 3 bases and J by 2 bases, and 7 bases separated the two germline ends. As DNA, the CDR3 is TGTGCCAGCAGCTTGAACAGTAACACTGAAGCTTTCTTT. Its translation is CASSLNSNTEAFF. Combining the CDR3 with reference TRBV7-2 and TRBJ1-1 gives the whole variable domain GAGVSQSPSNKVTEKGKDVELRCDPISGHTALYWYRQSLGQGLEFLIYFQGNSAPDKSGLPSDRFSAERTGGSVSTLTIQRTQQEDSAVYLCASSLNSNTEAFFGQGTRLTVV.

The chain employs TRBV20-1 and TRBJ1-5; D might be TRBD1 (5 bases). The length of the CDR3 is 13 residues. Trimming took 6 bases from V and 0 from J, leaving 9 bases between them. Germline V CDR1 and CDR2: DFQATT, SNEGSKA (reference sequence). This chain's CDR3 is CSAKDISNQPQHF. Written as DNA, the CDR3 is TGCAGTGCCAAGGACATTAGCAATCAGCCCCAGCATTTT.

This clonotype was seen a few times. The chain joins TRBV6-2 or TRBV6-3 to TRBJ2-7; D gene unclear. The CDR3 has 11 residues. CDR1 is MNHEY, CDR2 SVGEGT, per germline. Deletions cut 5 bases from V and 5 bases from J, with 7 bases between. The CDR3 protein is CASSPLHEQYF. The CDR3 DNA follows: TGTGCCAGCAGTCCCCTCCACGAGCAGTACTTC.

In its sample, this clonotype was seen many times. The rearrangement joins TRBV7-2 to TRBJ1-2, with 12 nucleotides matching TRBD1. Germline CDR1 SGHTA, CDR2 FQGNSA. V was pared by 5 bases and J by 8 bases, with 12 bases of the junction left unmatched. The CDR3 sequence is 16 residues long. This CDR3 reads CASSPLGQGASGGYTF. In DNA form, the CDR3 reads TGTGCCAGCAGCCCACTGGGACAGGGGGCTTCGGGAGGCTACACCTTC. The full variable domain, rest sourced from reference TRBV7-2 and TRBJ1-2, is GAGVSQSPSNKVTEKGKDVELRCDPISGHTALYWYRQSLGQGLEFLIYFQGNSAPDKSGLPSDRFSAERTGGSVSTLTIQRTQQEDSAVYLCASSPLGQGASGGYTFGSGTRLTVV.

The CDR3 region has the DNA TGCAGTGCTATTAAAGACTACCAAAGCACAGATACGCAGTATTTT. Translating gives CSAIKDYQSTDTQYF. This chain links TRBV20-1 with TRBJ2-3; D possibly corresponds to TRBD2 (5 bases). Germline CDR1 is DFQATT and CDR2 is SNEGSKA (reference sequence). Between the trimmed V and J ends, which lost 4 bases and 0 bases, there was a span of 14 bases. The CDR3 sequence is 15 residues long.

CDR3 residues: CASRIGQGWTDTQYF. In nucleotides, the CDR3 is TGTGCCAGCAGAATCGGACAGGGTTGGACAGATACGCAGTATTTT. V is TRBV5-8 and J is TRBJ2-3; the match to TRBD1 covers 8 bases. Germline V gene lookup returns CDR1 SGHTS and CDR2 YDEGEE. The CDR3 spans 15 residues. V shed 5 bases, J shed 3 bases, and the junction held 8 bases outside the gene matches. Using reference TRBV5-8 and TRBJ2-3 for the parts outside the CDR3, the full variable domain is EAGVTQSPTHLIKTRGQQATLRCSPISGHTSVYWYQQALGLGLQFLLWYDEGEERNRGNFPPRFSGRQFPNYSSELNVNALELEDSALYLCASRIGQGWTDTQYFGPGTRLTVL.

The chain recombines TRBV28 with TRBJ1-1; 7 bases are a match to TRBD1. V lost 7 bases, J lost 3 bases, and 14 bases stayed unmatched. The germline gives CDR1 MDHEN, CDR2 SYDVKM. This CDR3 is 16 amino acids long. CDR3 in amino acids: CASNLPGQPGYTEAFF. Written as DNA, the CDR3 is TGTGCCAGCAACCTTCCGGGACAGCCAGGATACACTGAAGCTTTCTTT.

This clonotype has a count of ten or more. The chain links TRBV7-3 to TRBJ1-1; D remains ambiguous. Germline-derived CDR1 and CDR2 are SGHTA and FQGTGA. The length of the CDR3 is 13 residues. V dropped 5 bases and J dropped 1 base, with 8 bases sitting between them. The CDR3 sequence is CASSQQRNTEAFF. The CDR3 DNA sequence: TGTGCCAGCAGCCAACAAAGGAACACTGAAGCTTTCTTT.

J is TRBJ2-7 and V is TRBV7-9, with a weak D call TRBD2 (6 bases). V shed 5 bases and J shed 7 bases, with 18 bases lying between them. Germline V lookup: CDR1 SEHNR, CDR2 FQNEAQ (reference sequence). The CDR3 runs 14 residues. CDR3 amino acids: CASSRLRDSSEQYF. CDR3 nucleotides: TGTGCCAGCAGCCGGTTACGGGACTCCTCGGAGCAGTACTTC.

This clonotype was counted ten times or more. The chain carries TRBV7-2 and TRBJ2-7; D gene unclear. Germline V CDR1 and CDR2: SGHTA, FQGNSA. The CDR3 runs 12 residues. V was cut by 3 bases and J by 3 bases, with 6 bases left in between. The CDR3 sequence: CASSFKHYEQYF. CDR3 coding DNA: TGTGCCAGCAGCTTTAAGCACTACGAGCAGTACTTC.

This clonotype was counted at least ten times. V gene TRBV7-6 combines with J gene TRBJ2-7; 7 bases agree with TRBD2. Germline CDR1 reads SGHVS; CDR2 reads FNYEAQ. Losses at the gene ends were 5 bases for V and 2 bases for J; bases not matched to a gene: 12. This CDR3 contains 16 residues. The CDR3 DNA reads TGTGCCAGCAGCCCAGCTCGAGCGGGGCGCACCTACGAGCAGTACTTC. This encodes CASSPARAGRTYEQYF.

This clonotype was seen at least ten times. The genes are TRBV7-3 and TRBJ2-1, with D possibly TRBD2 on 5 matching bases. The V gene lost 5 bases and the J gene lost 4 bases, with 15 bases spanning the gap. Germline-derived CDR1 and CDR2 are SGHTA and FQGTGA. The CDR3 spans 15 residues. The CDR3 region has the DNA TGTGCCAGCAGCCCCAGCCGCGGGTTGTACAATGAGCAGTTCTTC. This encodes CASSPSRGLYNEQFF.

Many counts were recorded for this clonotype. V is TRBV11-2 and J is TRBJ2-3; D call uncertain. CDR3 length: 14 residues. The V end was cut by 2 bases, the J end by 3 bases, with 9 bases between. Germline V CDR1 and CDR2: SGHAT, FQNNGV. The CDR3 is CASSLTWTTDTQYF. In DNA form, the CDR3 reads TGTGCCAGCAGCTTAACATGGACGACAGATACGCAGTATTTT. Using reference TRBV11-2 and TRBJ2-3 for the parts outside the CDR3, the full variable domain is EAGVAQSPRYKIIEKRQSVAFWCNPISGHATLYWYQQILGQGPKLLIQFQNNGVVDDSQLPKDRFSAERLKGVDSTLKIQPAKLEDSAVYLCASSLTWTTDTQYFGPGTRLTVL.

Here the CDR3 DNA reads TGTGCCAGCAGCCGAACAAGACAGGGGGCTAGAAACATTCAGTACTTC. Translated, it gives CASSRTRQGARNIQYF. The chain carries TRBV14 and TRBJ2-4; 10 positions match TRBD1. The CDR3 runs to 16 residues. The V and J ends lost 4 bases and 6 bases, in that order; junction bases with no gene match: 9. CDR1 and CDR2 from the germline V gene are SGHDN and FVKESK.

This clonotype was observed at least ten times. The chain links TRBV7-2 to TRBJ2-5; D may be TRBD1 (6 bases). The CDR3 is 14 amino acids. Germline V CDR1 and CDR2: SGHTA, FQGNSA. Trimming removed 3 bases at V and 2 bases at J, with 10 bases between. CDR3 sequence (DNA): TGTGCCAGCAGCTTCAGGGGAAAACAAGAGACCCAGTACTTC. Amino acids: CASSFRGKQETQYF.

This clonotype was seen ten or more times. This rearrangement joins TRBV7-9 to TRBJ2-5; 12 bases align to TRBD2. Looked up from germline, CDR1 is SEHNR and CDR2 is FQNEAQ (reference sequence). J lost 4 bases, V lost 2 bases, and 8 bases had no gene match. The CDR3 runs 17 residues. The DNA of the CDR3 is TGTGCCAGCAGCTTACTCCCGATGGGACTAGCGGGAGAGACCCAGTACTTC. This encodes CASSLLPMGLAGETQYF.

The table lists this clonotype with a few counts. The V and J genes are TRBV2 and TRBJ1-3; 9 bases match TRBD1. Germline assignment: CDR1 SNHLY and CDR2 FYNNEI. The CDR3 extends over 15 amino acids. V gave up 6 bases and J gave up 0 bases; unmatched junction bases: 3. CDR3 DNA: TGTGCCAGCAGGGACAGGGGCCTCTCTGGAAACACCATATATTTT. This encodes CASRDRGLSGNTIYF.

The genes are TRBV20-1 and TRBJ2-1; D is uncertain. CDR1 is DFQATT and CDR2 is SNEGSKA in the germline V gene (reference sequence). V lost 1 base, J lost 8 bases, and 18 bases lay in between. This CDR3 contains 15 residues. This CDR3 reads CSARGRPDPRDEQFF. The CDR3 DNA is TGCAGTGCTAGAGGTCGACCGGACCCACGGGATGAGCAGTTCTTC.

This rearrangement joins TRBV19 to TRBJ2-4; the D is unclear. CDR1 LNHDA and CDR2 SQIVND come from the germline V gene (reference sequence). Between the trimmed V and J ends, which lost 5 bases and 0 bases, there was a span of 8 bases. The CDR3 runs 14 residues. In DNA, the CDR3 is TGTGCCAGTAGTTGGAACCTAGCCAAAAACATTCAGTACTTC. Translation: CASSWNLAKNIQYF.